The rows below give T cell receptor beta chains drawn from one sample of a study of shared clonotypes between healthy human individuals. Profiled with immunoSEQ multiplex PCR; TCRdb holds only in-frame clones, not every one. The data contain some 1,100,000 clones, 75% to 80% of them seen just once; the ten biggest clones take up under 0.65%. Sequencing used memory CD4+ T cells from PBMCs. Every receptor here comes from a man in his late teens or twenties in good health. Some clones in this sample may be carry-over from other donors' samples. Each CDR3 is given with its conserved first and last residue. The D gene is left open where the match is weak. The size entry is marked missing in some rows and otherwise reads once, few, many or a size class.

NA,TRBV6-4,once,15,TRBJ2-7,TGTGCCAGCAGTGACTTGTGCGGGCCGGCCTACGAGCAGTACTTC,CASSDLCGPAYEQYF
NA,TRBV9,NA,17,TRBJ2-3,TGTGCCAGCAGCGTAGAGAAGGACGGCCGACGCACAGATACGCAGTATTTT,CASSVEKDGRRTDTQYF
NA,TRBV6-5,few,15,TRBJ1-3,TGTGCCAGCAGTTTTCGGGGGGCGCTTGGAAACACCATATATTTT,CASSFRGALGNTIYF
NA,TRBV7-3,NA,14,TRBJ2-2,TGTGCCAGCAGCTCTACACTGAACACCGGGGAGCTGTTTTTT,CASSSTLNTGELFF
NA,TRBV6-1,NA,16,TRBJ2-2,TGTGCCAGCAGTGAAGGACTTCCGGGGGCCGCCGGGGAGCTGTTTTTT,CASSEGLPGAAGELFF
TRBD1,TRBV5-1,few,17,TRBJ2-7,TGCGCCAGCAAAAAAACCCTGGGGACAGGGGGCGGCTACGAGCAGTACTTC,CASKKTLGTGGGYEQYF
TRBD2,TRBV25-1,NA,16,TRBJ2-3,TGTGCCAGCAGTGAAACTAGCGGGAGTATGACAGATACGCAGTATTTT,CASSETSGSMTDTQYF
NA,TRBV28,NA,13,TRBJ2-7,TGTGCCAGCAGGCGGGGCAACCCCTACGAGCAGTACTTC,CASRRGNPYEQYF
NA,TRBV5-1,NA,12,TRBJ2-1,TGCGCCAGCAGCTTGGACCACAATGAGCAGTTCTTC,CASSLDHNEQFF
NA,TRBV15,NA,14,TRBJ1-2,TGTGCCACCAGCAGAGGGAGGGGTTACTATGGCTACACCTTC,CATSRGRGYYGYTF
NA,TRBV13,few,13,TRBJ1-1,TGTGCCAGCAGCTTAGTCCGGAACACTGAAGCTTTCTTT,CASSLVRNTEAFF
NA,TRBV5-4,once,16,TRBJ2-4,TGTGCCAGCAGCCCTGATGTGGGGGTGGCCAAAAACATTCAGTACTTC,CASSPDVGVAKNIQYF
NA,TRBV29-1,few,11,TRBJ1-1,TGCAGCGTTGGTAACAGGATTGAAGCTTTCTTT,CSVGNRIEAFF
NA,TRBV7-8,NA,15,TRBJ2-2,TGTGCCAGCAGTGTAAGCAGCGCGAACACCGGGGAGCTGTTTTTT,CASSVSSANTGELFF
NA,TRBV19,NA,12,TRBJ2-3,TGTGCCAGTGATGATAGGTGGGATACGCAGTATTTT,CASDDRWDTQYF
NA,TRBV5-1,NA,16,TRBJ2-6,TGCGCCAGCAGCCTAATTACAGCTTCTGGGGCCAACGTCCTGACTTTC,CASSLITASGANVLTF
NA,TRBV6-5,NA,14,TRBJ2-1,TGTGCCAGCCACGGCGGGGCAAGCTACAATGAGCAGTTCTTC,CASHGGASYNEQFF
NA,TRBV5-4,NA,16,TRBJ2-7,TGTGCCAGCAGCAGGGGTTTAGGGACCTCTACCTACGAGCAGTACTTC,CASSRGLGTSTYEQYF
NA,TRBV6-1,NA,15,TRBJ1-3,TGTGCCAGCAGTGCCCGGGACACTCCTAAGAACACCATATATTTT,CASSARDTPKNTIYF